The clone carrying this T cell receptor (beta chain) turned up a few times. Its antigen is not identified. An Oncomine TCR Beta short-read assay was used to sequence the DNA from cultured CD4+ T cells. TCRdb used MiXCR to reprocess the PCR reads, holding one entry per CDR3 protein. This sample has about 2,800 distinct CDR3 sequences, with less than 25% found just once. V was pared by 0 bases and J by 5 bases, with 16 bases between. The length of the CDR3 is 15 residues. Germline lookup yields CDR1 GTSNPN and CDR2 SVGIG (reference sequence). This record comes from a study of vaccination and CD4 T cells after COVID-19. Study observations and caveats: When vaccine-specific clones from convalescent patients were examined, 304 of 307 were spike mono-reactive.

As to treatment: approximately nine-day PBMC culture with coronavirus spike peptide pools or control peptides (ViraFEST assay). Antigen-specific T cell expansion with peptide pools preceded TCR sequencing in the ViraFEST approach. IL-2 (around 10 IU/ml) and peptide pools (about 9.4 ug/ml) were added to cultures of a few million PBMCs per well. The specimen was CD4+ T cells from blood, cultured in vitro. The clonotype comes from a human donor who had recovered from COVID-19. J is TRBJ2-5 and V is TRBV30; the D call may be TRBD1 or TRBD2 (6 bases each). The CDR3 DNA follows: TGTGCCTGGAGTGTGGGGGGCGCGGGGTGGGAGACCCAGTACTTC. Translating gives CAWSVGGAGWETQYF.